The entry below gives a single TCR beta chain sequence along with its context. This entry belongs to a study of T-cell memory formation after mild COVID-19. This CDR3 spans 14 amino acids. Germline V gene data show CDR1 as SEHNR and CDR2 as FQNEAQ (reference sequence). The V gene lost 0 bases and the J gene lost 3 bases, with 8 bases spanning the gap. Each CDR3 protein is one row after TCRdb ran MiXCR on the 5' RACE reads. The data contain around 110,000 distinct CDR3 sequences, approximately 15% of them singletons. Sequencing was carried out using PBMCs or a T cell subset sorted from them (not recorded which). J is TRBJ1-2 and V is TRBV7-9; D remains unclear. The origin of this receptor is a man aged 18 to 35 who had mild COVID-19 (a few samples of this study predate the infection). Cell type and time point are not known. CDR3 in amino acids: CASSLAPGYYGYTF. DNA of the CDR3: TGTGCCAGCAGCTTAGCCCCCGGGTACTATGGCTACACCTTC.